This entry is about one T cell receptor (beta chain). A few counts support this clone. The specificity of this receptor is unknown. Per-nucleotide qualities are absent, and no much larger clonotype sits a single base away. The cohort comprised 550 to 700 healthy bone marrow donors. All cohort members were sampled while nominally healthy, although unrecorded immune exposures were likely present. The donor tested CMV seropositive and was one of the 289 seropositive cohort members. A peripheral blood sample was provided by each donor, and peripheral blood mononuclear cells were used for TCR beta sequencing. The Qiagen DNeasy Blood Extraction Kit was used to extract genomic DNA from the blood cell samples. Library prep was done by the immunoSEQ multiplex PCR assay. The multiplex PCR relied on a mix of 60 forward primers for TCR Vbeta segments and 13 reverse primers for TCR Jbeta segments. The CDR3 region of rearranged TCR beta genes was amplified from genomic DNA with a multiplex PCR assay. Amplified TCR beta libraries were sequenced as 87-base-pair reads on the Illumina HiSeq System. The study's own analysis went as follows. Across the 666 repertoires, a later analysis counted 75 million to 90 million unique TCR beta chains, approximately 10 million of which were shared by at least two donors. To remove PCR and sequencing errors, raw reads were error-corrected and collapsed into unique sequences using a nearest-neighbor algorithm that merged closely related sequences. Alignment of CDR3 sequences to IMGT reference sequences was used to assign V, D and J gene segments. For a sequence to be retained, a match of at least six nucleotides was required to both a V gene segment and a J gene segment. A rearrangement counted as productive if the CDR3 had no stop codons and remained in frame with V and J, and every other rearrangement counted as non-productive. Following IMGT convention, CDR3 was defined as the stretch from the second conserved V-encoded cysteine up to the conserved J-encoded phenylalanine. The earlier analysis of around 640 of the donors excluded sequences that lacked an unambiguous match to a single V gene segment. In an earlier analysis of several hundred of the donors, a V segment was called functional when productive rearrangements were above 56.7%, and segregating when the standard deviation between donors exceeded 5%. To diagnose cytomegalovirus status from the catalog of TCR beta chain sequences, a statistical classification framework was built. V and J gene assignment, in a later analysis, came from comparing TCR nucleotide sequences with IMGT/GENE-DB human TR gene sequences. In a later analysis, CDR3 sequences and most-parsimonious VDJ recombination scenarios were assigned using the TCRdist pipeline. A later analysis defined each TCR beta chain by its CDR3 amino acid sequence plus V-gene family, and excluded reads lacking a unique V-gene family. In a later analysis, 500 to 700 highly shared, low-generation-probability nucleotide sequences were removed to address suspected cross-contamination and a sequencing artifact. For each public chain, a later analysis derived a clonal expansion index from normalized ranks of inferred template counts within each repertoire. A later analysis computed generation probabilities with a VDJ recombination model fitted to out-of-frame rearrangements, and checked the results against IGoR. In a later analysis, hypergeometric tests were used to score TCR-TCR, TCR-HLA and TCR-CMV co-occurrence, with a repertoire-size bias correction applied to TCR pairs. To estimate false discovery rates, a later analysis permuted the HLA or CMV assignments 20 times. In a later analysis, co-occurring TCRs were grouped using DBSCAN, with TCRdist sequence similarity added in when clustering inside HLA-allele-positive subsets. For co-occurrence clustering, repertoires with fewer than 30,000 or more than 120,000 public chains were excluded, along with five or six repertoires with anomalous nucleotide sharing. TCRdb's version of the immuneACCESS table is confined to in-frame rearrangements and falls short of the full clone set. An unresolved V gene accounts for under half of the shortfall where checked; the remainder is of unknown origin. The V and J calls and the clone size are those of that table, but D and trimming were determined from the DNA. The sample table contains roughly 77,000 clones; only one count was recorded for around 72% of them. Roughly 12% of the sample rests with the top ten.

From a lookup of the germline V gene, CDR1 and CDR2 are ENHRY and SYGVKD. V is reduced by 7 bases and J by 0 bases, leaving a spacing of 11 bases between them. Including cysteine and phenylalanine, the CDR3 has 14 amino acids. Only the CDR3 portion is preserved as DNA: 42 bases, with reading frame beginning at the first base. The data originate from a study of cytomegalovirus exposure and HLA in healthy donors (dated by TCRdb to about 2017). About the study as a whole: An earlier analysis of 587 of the donors reported roughly 270 Gb of sequence data and more than 90 million unique TCR beta sequences from about 179 million T cells. An early release covering 550 to 700 HLA-typed donors comprised approximately 290 gigabases of sequencing data and about 90 million unique TCR sequences. The genetic ancestry cluster associated with self-reported Caucasian donors included roughly 84% of the approximately 430 genotyped donors. The study aimed to test whether signatures of past pathogen exposure could be identified by cataloging public T cell receptors. The T cell repertoires of 550 to 850 subjects were profiled by immunosequencing and related to cytomegalovirus serostatus. A separate validation cohort of approximately 120 different subjects was used in addition to the roughly 720-subject first cohort. To predict cytomegalovirus infection status, the study combined high-throughput TCR immunosequencing, statistical association of individual TCRs with disease status, and machine learning. In a later analysis, previously published TCR beta repertoires from 550 to 750 donors were re-analyzed and high-resolution HLA genotyping was added so that TCR occurrence patterns could be studied. Rather than drawing on any new phenotypic data, the later analysis identified candidate immune exposures from TCR beta sequences and the way those sequences occurred across donors. In an earlier analysis of 587 of the donors, high-throughput TCR beta sequencing was used to judge whether each TCR beta V gene segment behaved as functional or pseudogenic. Donor age, sex, ethnicity and CMV serostatus were compiled together with the repertoire data. A later genetic analysis took genome-wide SNP genotypes for about 60% of the roughly 670 donors and used that subset as a discovery cohort. All discovery cohort repertoires had been generated using a single sequencing platform. HLA typing covered class I and class II loci at four-digit resolution. Typing coverage differed by locus: A, B, C, DRB1 and DQB1 were typed in roughly 629-630 donors, DQA1 in 522, DPA1 in 600 to 610, and DPB1 in approximately 450. Several DR-DQ haplotypes were handled as single units for association and clustering because linkage in the cohort was strong. Among 398 genotyped donors of the cohort, an average of approximately 240,000 unique TCR beta nucleotide sequences were sequenced per donor, roughly 20% of them non-productive.

General findings and caveats noted by the study authors: A total of 164 TCR beta chains were listed by the study as associated with cytomegalovirus. Immune exposure information for the cohort was limited to CMV serostatus. A later analysis associated about 17,000 TCR beta sequences with specific HLA alleles at a false discovery rate of 0.05. In a later genetic analysis, a missense DCLRE1C variant was associated with V-gene and J-gene trimming of TCR beta chains, and the association was replicated in an independent cohort. While some public TCRs were present in many individuals, most TCR sequences turned up only very rarely across donors. In an earlier analysis of 587 of the donors, most TCR beta V segments were observed in productive rearrangements about 87% or about 30% of the time, broadly matching IMGT annotations. According to a later analysis, most CMV-associated TCR beta chains appeared to be HLA-restricted, and the HLA associations seemed to be driven largely by CMV exposure. The classifier was reported to diagnose cytomegalovirus status with high specificity and sensitivity in both the original cohort and the validation cohort. The 87-base-pair reads could not distinguish some IMGT-functional V segments, including TRBV6-2 and TRBV6-3, so those segments were excluded. A group of highly shared sequence variants was considered likely to be a technical artifact of the sequencing pipeline. Correlated functional status among segregating V segments might be attributable to linkage disequilibrium, but an unknown experimental factor could not be ruled out. The earlier analysis of nearly 600 of the donors excluded approximately 15 rarely observed V segments, including chromosome 9 orphons, because counts were too low. Roughly uniform sequencing depth across donors was assumed in presence/absence analyses, although this assumption may not hold. A further reported finding was that TCR beta sequences accurately predicted the HLA-A and HLA-B alleles for most subjects in the first cohort. In a later genetic analysis, fewer N-insertions in productive TCRs were reported among donors in an Asian-associated ancestry cluster than the 666-donor mean. Several of the top co-occurrence clusters appeared to be linked to parvovirus B19, influenza, CMV and Epstein-Barr virus, according to a later analysis. Because some donors lacked HLA typing at each locus, the association tests relied only on the typed subset. In a later analysis, the rate of TCR association differed among HLA loci, with DRB1 alleles having the most associated TCRs and HLA-C alleles having the fewest. In this cohort, only TCR beta chains were sequenced, and detectable features were limited by the absence of alpha or paired-chain data. The authors suggested that the approach could potentially be generalized to other disease states and immunological phenotypes. Three of the identified cytomegalovirus-associated TCR beta chains were confirmed in vitro to be specific for cytomegalovirus antigens. When HLA alleles, especially DR and DQ, strongly co-occurred, TCR associations were difficult to assign to individual alleles. In a later analysis, HLA-associated TCR beta chains were found to be more clonally expanded and to have lower generation probabilities than equally common non-associated chains.

The sample consisted of PBMCs. The chain is made from TRBV10-3 and TRBJ2-3; tentative D gene TRBD2, with 6 bases matching. This clonotype was sampled from a woman aged 40-49 years in good health and CMV-seropositive. Here the CDR3 is given as CAIIGGSSTDTQYF. The DNA sequence is given as TGTGCCATCATAGGAGGGTCTAGCACAGATACGCAGTATTTT.